This T cell receptor beta chain emerged from a study of molecular identifiers for immune sequencing clone quantification (dated by TCRdb to about 2018). Study-level background: For a replicate experiment, RNA from approximately 20,000 or 100,000 naive CD8 T cells was divided into five aliquots, and four of the five aliquots were sequenced. The study was a methods study using CD8 T cells to benchmark molecular-identifier clustering-based TCR repertoire sequencing (MIDCIRS) and TCR RNA copy counting.

The library was built by means of PCR. TCRdb lists the instrument as NextSeq 500. Preparation of bulk TCR libraries followed a previously described approach, with the TCR primers listed in Table S5. Total RNA was purified with the Qiagen AllPrep DNA/RNA kit. Before analysis, reads from multiple sequencing runs of one library were combined. Per the source publication's procedure: Reads were retained only if the reads had an exact TCR constant sequence, and the retained reads were trimmed to 150 nt and grouped according to their 12-nt molecular barcodes. Reads inside each barcode group were sub-clustered using a 15% Levenshtein threshold, and a quality-weighted consensus sequence was constructed for each RNA molecule. Non-functional sequences were discarded, and so were lower-count sequences lying one edit away from another sequence. On the basis of fitting two negative binomial distributions, barcode sub-clusters with fewer than 20% of the maximum read count were discarded. TCRdb reworked the public reads: Q25 trimming with fastp, MiXCR clone assembly, productive beta chains retained. Every distinct CDR3 protein forms one entry, paired with its most common genes and DNA. It is TCRdb's table, rather than the study itself, that gives the V and J calls and clone size. Here the sample has under 350,000 distinct CDR3 sequences; roughly 24% occur a single time. The top ten hold about 0.7% of the sample.

Broader findings and caveats from the paper: Modeling estimated 2.5 to 3 recovered TCR RNA copies per cell, compared with roughly 10 by digital PCR, which implies approximately 30% capture efficiency. Highly expanded clone sizes could be underestimated if identical TCR molecules share a barcode. Spiked-in Jurkat TCR RNA (10 copies' worth), which is not part of the donor repertoire, was contained in the naive libraries. Even against a background of 850,000 to 1,000,000 naive CD8 T cells, spiked-in Jurkat TCR RNA amounting to a single cell's worth was reported to be detectable. When barcode sub-clustering was left out, chimeric consensus sequences inflated TCR diversity, with chimeras reaching as high as 47%. Clones above 20 RNA copies held over 99% of molecules in CMV-specific effector cells but under 1% in naive cells.

This clonotype was seen ten or more times. It lacks a known antigen. No base quality values were provided; no much bigger clone lies one nucleotide off. Libraries of naive CD8 T cells were generated from about 21,000 to 970,000 sorted cells, with 10%, 30% or 50% of the purified RNA used. Naive CD8 T cells, defined as CD8+CD4-CCR7+CD45RA+, were FACS-sorted into RLT Plus buffer on a BD FACSAria II. To test detection sensitivity, Jurkat RNA equivalent to more than 9 TCR copies was spiked into samples of roughly 20,000-1,100,000 naive CD8 T cells. Enrichment of CD8 T cells was done with RosetteSep CD8+ T Cell Enrichment Cocktail plus Ficoll-Paque, and ACK red cell lysis came afterward. The source is a human donor in good health. Some libraries in this study had Jurkat cell RNA spiked in. What was sequenced was naive CD8+ T cells from blood, with Jurkat cell RNA spiked in. Taken with the paper, the label for cell subset or site translates to: FACS-sorted CD8+CD4-CCR7+CD45RA+ naive T cells.

For the CDR3, the sequence is CASSLRDRGRNTEAFF. The DNA sequence follows: TGTGCCAGCAGCCTCCGGGACAGGGGGCGAAACACTGAAGCTTTCTTT. The receptor chain draws on TRBV13 and TRBJ1-1; the central 12 bases match TRBD1. CDR1 PRHDT and CDR2 FYEKMQ were looked up in the germline V gene (reference sequence). Trimming removed 5 bases from V and 2 bases from J; the gene matches leave 6 bases unexplained. The CDR3, from cysteine to phenylalanine, totals 16 residues. Only the CDR3 part of the read is kept: 48 bases, read in frame from the first base.